This is a list of T cell receptor beta chains from one sample in a study of T cells in localized non-small cell lung cancer. Only in-frame clones appear in the TCRdb table, and some are missing; sequencing was by immunoSEQ multiplex PCR. The data contain approximately 3,000 clones, about 26% of them singletons. Sequenced material: normal lung tissue next to the tumor, taken before any cancer treatment. Receptors originate from a woman aged 35 to 70 with stage I lung adenocarcinoma. The CDR3 runs from the conserved cysteine through the conserved F or W. The order of the fields is D gene, CDR3 length, V gene, J gene, clone size, CDR3 DNA, CDR3 protein. A D gene is named only where the DNA matches it firmly. Not all rows give a size; the values are once, few, many and, for expanded clones, a class.

>-|15|TRBV11-3|TRBJ2-1|-
TGTGCCAGCAGCTCACTCGGACTCGCCTACAATGAGCAGTTCTTC
CASSSLGLAYNEQFF
>-|15|TRBV6-8|TRBJ2-7|-
TGTGCCAGCAGAACCGACAGACCCTCCTACCACGAGCAGTACTTC
CASRTDRPSYHEQYF
>-|12|TRBV14|TRBJ1-1|medium-sized
TGTGCCAGCAGCCCTTTTTTCACTGAAGCTTTCTTT
CASSPFFTEAFF
>-|12|TRBV12-5|TRBJ2-7|few
TGTGCTAGTGGCTCGAGCTCCTACGAGCAGTACTTC
CASGSSSYEQYF
>TRBD2|16|TRBV9|TRBJ2-7|few
TGTGCCAGCACTCCGGGACTAGCGGGGACCGGCTACGAGCAGTACTTC
CASTPGLAGTGYEQYF
>-|14|TRBV18|TRBJ1-2|-
TGTGCCAGCTCACCACCTACAGAATCCTATGGCTACACCTTC
CASSPPTESYGYTF
>TRBD1|16|TRBV4-1|TRBJ1-1|few
TGCGCCAGCAGCCAAGCCGGGACAGGGGCGAACACTGAAGCTTTCTTT
CASSQAGTGANTEAFF
>-|13|TRBV7-2|TRBJ1-1|-
TGTGCCAGCAGCCGCTATGTCAACACTGAAGCTTTCTTT
CASSRYVNTEAFF
>TRBD1|15|TRBV11-3|TRBJ1-2|few
TGTGCCAGCGAGACCGGGACAGGGGGGCACTATGGCTACACCTTC
CASETGTGGHYGYTF
>-|12|TRBV4-1|TRBJ2-1|few
TGCGCCAGCAGCCACGGGTACAATGAGCAGTTCTTC
CASSHGYNEQFF
>TRBD2|15|TRBV11-3|TRBJ2-7|few
TGTGCCAGCAGCCTGACTAGCGGTTTATCCTACGAGCAGTACTTC
CASSLTSGLSYEQYF
>-|15|TRBV18|TRBJ1-2|-
TGTGCCAGCTCACCAGGGGAGCGGTCAGGCTATGGCTACACCTTC
CASSPGERSGYGYTF
>-|16|TRBV11-3|TRBJ1-6|medium-sized
TGTGCCAGCAGCACGCGGGGGGGAGGTAATAATTCACCCCTCCACTTT
CASSTRGGGNNSPLHF
>-|16|TRBV5-1|TRBJ2-7|-
TGCGCCAGCAGCCCCCTGTTGACTGGAGCTCGGGACGAGCAGTACTTC
CASSPLLTGARDEQYF
>-|16|TRBV5-1|TRBJ1-4|large
TGCGCCAGCAGCTCCAGGGAGCCCGGAACTAATGAAAAACTGTTTTTT
CASSSREPGTNEKLFF